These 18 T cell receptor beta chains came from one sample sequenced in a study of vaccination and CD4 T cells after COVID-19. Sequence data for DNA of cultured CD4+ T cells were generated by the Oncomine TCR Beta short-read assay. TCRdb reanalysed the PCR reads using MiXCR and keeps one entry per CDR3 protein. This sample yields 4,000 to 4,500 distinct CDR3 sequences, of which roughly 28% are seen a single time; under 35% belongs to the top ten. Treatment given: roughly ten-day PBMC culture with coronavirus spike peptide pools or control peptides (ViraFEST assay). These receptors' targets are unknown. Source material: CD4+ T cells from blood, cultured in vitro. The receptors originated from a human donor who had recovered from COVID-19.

This chain's CDR3 is CASKGTGNTGELFF. DNA of the CDR3: TGTGCCAGCAAAGGGACAGGGAACACCGGGGAGCTGTTTTTT. The chain has TRBV2 and TRBJ2-2; 8 bases line up with TRBD1. The J segment lost 1 base and the V segment lost 7 bases, leaving 2 bases of the junction unmatched. This CDR3 comprises 14 residues. CDR1 SNHLY and CDR2 FYNNEI come from the germline V gene.

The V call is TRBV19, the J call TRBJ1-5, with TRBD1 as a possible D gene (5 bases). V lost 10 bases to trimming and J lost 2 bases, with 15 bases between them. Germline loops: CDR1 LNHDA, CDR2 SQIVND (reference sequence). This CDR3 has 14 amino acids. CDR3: CATRGVLGNQPQHF. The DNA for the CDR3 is TGTGCCACCCGAGGGGTCCTAGGCAATCAGCCCCAGCATTTT.

CDR3 nucleotides: TGCAGTGCTAGAAATAGAGGCGCCGAGACCAGGGGCTACACCTTC. Amino acids: CSARNRGAETRGYTF. The V and J genes are TRBV20-1 and TRBJ1-2; D remains ambiguous. The CDR3 contains 15 residues. Per germline, CDR1 DFQATT and CDR2 SNEGSKA (reference sequence). Trimming removed 2 bases from V and 8 bases from J, with 21 bases in between.

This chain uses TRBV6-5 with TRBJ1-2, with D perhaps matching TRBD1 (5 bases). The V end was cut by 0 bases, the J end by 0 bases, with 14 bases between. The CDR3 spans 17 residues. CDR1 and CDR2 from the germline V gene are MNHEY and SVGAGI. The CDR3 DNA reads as TGTGCCAGCAGTTACTCAGCCACCCGGGGGGCTAACTATGGCTACACCTTC. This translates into CASSYSATRGANYGYTF.

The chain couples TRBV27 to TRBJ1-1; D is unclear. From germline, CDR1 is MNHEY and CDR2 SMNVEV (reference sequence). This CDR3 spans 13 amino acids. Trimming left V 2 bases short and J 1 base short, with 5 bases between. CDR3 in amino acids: CASSLTRNTEAFF. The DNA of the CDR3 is TGTGCCAGCAGTTTAACCCGGAACACTGAAGCTTTCTTT.

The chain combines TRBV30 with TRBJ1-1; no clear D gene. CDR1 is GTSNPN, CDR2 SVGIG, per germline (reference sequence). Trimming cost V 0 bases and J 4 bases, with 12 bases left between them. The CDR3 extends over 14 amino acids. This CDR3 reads CAWSVLQESTEAFF. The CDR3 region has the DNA TGTGCCTGGAGTGTATTGCAGGAGAGCACTGAAGCTTTCTTT.

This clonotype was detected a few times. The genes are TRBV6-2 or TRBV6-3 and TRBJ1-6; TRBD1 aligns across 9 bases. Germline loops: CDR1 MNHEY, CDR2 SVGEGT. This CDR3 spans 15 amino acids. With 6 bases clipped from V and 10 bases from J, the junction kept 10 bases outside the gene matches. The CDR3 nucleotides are TGTGCCAGCAGCCCAATCGGGACAGGGACCTCACCCCTCCACTTT. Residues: CASSPIGTGTSPLHF.

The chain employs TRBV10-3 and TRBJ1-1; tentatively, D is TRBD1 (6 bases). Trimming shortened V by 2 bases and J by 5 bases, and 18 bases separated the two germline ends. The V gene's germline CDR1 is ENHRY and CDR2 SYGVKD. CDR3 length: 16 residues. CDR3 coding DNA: TGTGCCATCAGTGAGGAAGAGGGGGGCCGGAGGACTGAAGCTTTCTTT. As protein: CAISEEEGGRRTEAFF.

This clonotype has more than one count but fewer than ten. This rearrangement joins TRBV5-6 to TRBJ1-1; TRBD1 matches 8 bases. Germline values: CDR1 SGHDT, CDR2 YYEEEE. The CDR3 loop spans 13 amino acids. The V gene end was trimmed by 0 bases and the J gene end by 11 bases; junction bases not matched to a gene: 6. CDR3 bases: TGTGCCAGCAGCTTGGCCGGACAGGGTGGGGCTTTCTTT. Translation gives CASSLAGQGGAFF.

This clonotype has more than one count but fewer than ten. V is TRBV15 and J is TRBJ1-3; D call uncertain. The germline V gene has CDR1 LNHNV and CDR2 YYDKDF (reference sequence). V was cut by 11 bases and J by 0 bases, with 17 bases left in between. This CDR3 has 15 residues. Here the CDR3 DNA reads TGTGCCGCCGGAGGGCCTAGACGCTCTGGAAACACCATATATTTT. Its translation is CAAGGPRRSGNTIYF.

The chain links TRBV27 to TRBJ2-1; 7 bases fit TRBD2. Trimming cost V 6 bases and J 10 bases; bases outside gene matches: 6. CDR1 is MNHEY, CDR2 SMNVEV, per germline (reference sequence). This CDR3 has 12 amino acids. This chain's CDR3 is CASRGDYGEQFF. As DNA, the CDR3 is TGTGCCAGCAGAGGGGACTATGGGGAGCAGTTCTTC.

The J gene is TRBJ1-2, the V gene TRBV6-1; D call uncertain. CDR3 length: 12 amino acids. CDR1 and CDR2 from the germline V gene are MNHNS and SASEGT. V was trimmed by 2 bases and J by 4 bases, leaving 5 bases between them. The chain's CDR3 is CASSEYRYGYTF. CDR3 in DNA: TGTGCCAGCAGTGAATACCGCTATGGCTACACCTTC.

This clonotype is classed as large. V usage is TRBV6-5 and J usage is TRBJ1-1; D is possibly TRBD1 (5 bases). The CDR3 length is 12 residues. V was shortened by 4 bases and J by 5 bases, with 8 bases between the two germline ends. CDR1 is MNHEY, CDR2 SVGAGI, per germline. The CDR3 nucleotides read TGTGCCAGCAGTTTCGGGGGAACTGAAGCTTTCTTT. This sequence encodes CASSFGGTEAFF.

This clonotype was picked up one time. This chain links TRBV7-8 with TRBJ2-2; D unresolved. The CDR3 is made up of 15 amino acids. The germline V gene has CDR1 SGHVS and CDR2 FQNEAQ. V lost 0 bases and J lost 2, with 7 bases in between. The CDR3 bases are TGTGCCAGCAGCTTAGCGGGCCGTAACACCGGGGAGCTGTTTTTT. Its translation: CASSLAGRNTGELFF.

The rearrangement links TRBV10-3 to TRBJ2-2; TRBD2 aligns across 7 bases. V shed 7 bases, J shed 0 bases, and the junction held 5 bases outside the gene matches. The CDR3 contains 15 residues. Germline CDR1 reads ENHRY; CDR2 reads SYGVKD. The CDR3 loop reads CAIKGTIANTGELFF. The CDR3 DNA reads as TGTGCCATCAAAGGGACTATCGCGAACACCGGGGAGCTGTTTTTT.

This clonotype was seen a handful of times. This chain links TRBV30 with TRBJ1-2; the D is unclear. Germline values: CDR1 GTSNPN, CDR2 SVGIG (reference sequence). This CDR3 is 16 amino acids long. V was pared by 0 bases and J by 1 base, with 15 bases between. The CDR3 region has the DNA TGTGCCTGGAGTGTAAGCCCGTTCGATTATAACTATGGCTACACCTTC. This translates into CAWSVSPFDYNYGYTF.

The CDR3 sequence is CASDRQLMNTEAFF. Written as DNA, the CDR3 is TGTGCCAGCGACAGACAGTTAATGAACACTGAAGCTTTCTTT. The chain is built from TRBV28 and TRBJ1-1, with D possibly being TRBD1 (5 bases). Deletions cut 8 bases from V and 0 bases from J, with 13 bases between. CDR3 length: 14 amino acids. CDR1 MDHEN and CDR2 SYDVKM come from the germline V gene.

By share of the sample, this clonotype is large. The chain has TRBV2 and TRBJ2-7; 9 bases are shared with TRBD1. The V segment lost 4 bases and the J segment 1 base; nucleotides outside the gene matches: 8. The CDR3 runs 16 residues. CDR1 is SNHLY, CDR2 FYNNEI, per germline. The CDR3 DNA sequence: TGTGCCAGCAGTGTCTTCGAGACAGGGGGGTCCTACGAGCAGTACTTC. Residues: CASSVFETGGSYEQYF. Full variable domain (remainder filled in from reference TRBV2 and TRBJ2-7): EPEVTQTPSHQVTQMGQEVILRCVPISNHLYFYWYRQILGQKVEFLVSFYNNEISEKSEIFDDQFSVERPDGSNFTLKIRSTKLEDSAMYFCASSVFETGGSYEQYFGPGTRLTVT.